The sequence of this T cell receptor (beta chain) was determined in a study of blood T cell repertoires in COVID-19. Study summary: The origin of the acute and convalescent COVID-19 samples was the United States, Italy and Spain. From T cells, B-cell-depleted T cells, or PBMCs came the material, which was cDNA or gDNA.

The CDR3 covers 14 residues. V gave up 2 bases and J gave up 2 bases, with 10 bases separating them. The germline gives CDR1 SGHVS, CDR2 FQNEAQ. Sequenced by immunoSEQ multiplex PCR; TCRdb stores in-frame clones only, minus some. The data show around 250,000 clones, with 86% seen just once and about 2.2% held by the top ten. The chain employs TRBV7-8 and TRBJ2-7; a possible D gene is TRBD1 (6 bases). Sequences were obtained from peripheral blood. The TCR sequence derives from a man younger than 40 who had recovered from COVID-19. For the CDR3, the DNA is TGTGCCAGCAGCTTATCGGACAGCACCTACGAGCAGTACTTC. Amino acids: CASSLSDSTYEQYF. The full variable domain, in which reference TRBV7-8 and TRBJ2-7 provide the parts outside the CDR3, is GAGVSQSPRYKVAKRGQDVALRCDPISGHVSLFWYQQALGQGPEFLTYFQNEAQLDKSGLPSDRFFAERPEGSVSTLKIQRTQQEDSAVYLCASSLSDSTYEQYFGPGTRLTVT.